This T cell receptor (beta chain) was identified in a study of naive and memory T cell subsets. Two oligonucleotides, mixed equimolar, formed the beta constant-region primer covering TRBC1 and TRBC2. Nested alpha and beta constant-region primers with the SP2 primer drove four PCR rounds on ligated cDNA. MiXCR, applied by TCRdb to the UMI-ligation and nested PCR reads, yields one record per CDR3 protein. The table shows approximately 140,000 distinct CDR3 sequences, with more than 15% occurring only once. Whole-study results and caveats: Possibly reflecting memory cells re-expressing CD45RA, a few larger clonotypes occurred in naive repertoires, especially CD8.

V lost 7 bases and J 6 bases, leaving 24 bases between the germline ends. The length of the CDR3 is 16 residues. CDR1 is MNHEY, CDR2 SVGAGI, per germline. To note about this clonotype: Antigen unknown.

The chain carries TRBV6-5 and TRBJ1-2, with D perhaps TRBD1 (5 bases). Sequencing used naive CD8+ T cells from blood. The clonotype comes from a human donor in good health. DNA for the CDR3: TGTGCCAGCAAGGTTGACAGCATGAGGGCGGGTGATGGCTACACCTTC. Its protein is CASKVDSMRAGDGYTF.